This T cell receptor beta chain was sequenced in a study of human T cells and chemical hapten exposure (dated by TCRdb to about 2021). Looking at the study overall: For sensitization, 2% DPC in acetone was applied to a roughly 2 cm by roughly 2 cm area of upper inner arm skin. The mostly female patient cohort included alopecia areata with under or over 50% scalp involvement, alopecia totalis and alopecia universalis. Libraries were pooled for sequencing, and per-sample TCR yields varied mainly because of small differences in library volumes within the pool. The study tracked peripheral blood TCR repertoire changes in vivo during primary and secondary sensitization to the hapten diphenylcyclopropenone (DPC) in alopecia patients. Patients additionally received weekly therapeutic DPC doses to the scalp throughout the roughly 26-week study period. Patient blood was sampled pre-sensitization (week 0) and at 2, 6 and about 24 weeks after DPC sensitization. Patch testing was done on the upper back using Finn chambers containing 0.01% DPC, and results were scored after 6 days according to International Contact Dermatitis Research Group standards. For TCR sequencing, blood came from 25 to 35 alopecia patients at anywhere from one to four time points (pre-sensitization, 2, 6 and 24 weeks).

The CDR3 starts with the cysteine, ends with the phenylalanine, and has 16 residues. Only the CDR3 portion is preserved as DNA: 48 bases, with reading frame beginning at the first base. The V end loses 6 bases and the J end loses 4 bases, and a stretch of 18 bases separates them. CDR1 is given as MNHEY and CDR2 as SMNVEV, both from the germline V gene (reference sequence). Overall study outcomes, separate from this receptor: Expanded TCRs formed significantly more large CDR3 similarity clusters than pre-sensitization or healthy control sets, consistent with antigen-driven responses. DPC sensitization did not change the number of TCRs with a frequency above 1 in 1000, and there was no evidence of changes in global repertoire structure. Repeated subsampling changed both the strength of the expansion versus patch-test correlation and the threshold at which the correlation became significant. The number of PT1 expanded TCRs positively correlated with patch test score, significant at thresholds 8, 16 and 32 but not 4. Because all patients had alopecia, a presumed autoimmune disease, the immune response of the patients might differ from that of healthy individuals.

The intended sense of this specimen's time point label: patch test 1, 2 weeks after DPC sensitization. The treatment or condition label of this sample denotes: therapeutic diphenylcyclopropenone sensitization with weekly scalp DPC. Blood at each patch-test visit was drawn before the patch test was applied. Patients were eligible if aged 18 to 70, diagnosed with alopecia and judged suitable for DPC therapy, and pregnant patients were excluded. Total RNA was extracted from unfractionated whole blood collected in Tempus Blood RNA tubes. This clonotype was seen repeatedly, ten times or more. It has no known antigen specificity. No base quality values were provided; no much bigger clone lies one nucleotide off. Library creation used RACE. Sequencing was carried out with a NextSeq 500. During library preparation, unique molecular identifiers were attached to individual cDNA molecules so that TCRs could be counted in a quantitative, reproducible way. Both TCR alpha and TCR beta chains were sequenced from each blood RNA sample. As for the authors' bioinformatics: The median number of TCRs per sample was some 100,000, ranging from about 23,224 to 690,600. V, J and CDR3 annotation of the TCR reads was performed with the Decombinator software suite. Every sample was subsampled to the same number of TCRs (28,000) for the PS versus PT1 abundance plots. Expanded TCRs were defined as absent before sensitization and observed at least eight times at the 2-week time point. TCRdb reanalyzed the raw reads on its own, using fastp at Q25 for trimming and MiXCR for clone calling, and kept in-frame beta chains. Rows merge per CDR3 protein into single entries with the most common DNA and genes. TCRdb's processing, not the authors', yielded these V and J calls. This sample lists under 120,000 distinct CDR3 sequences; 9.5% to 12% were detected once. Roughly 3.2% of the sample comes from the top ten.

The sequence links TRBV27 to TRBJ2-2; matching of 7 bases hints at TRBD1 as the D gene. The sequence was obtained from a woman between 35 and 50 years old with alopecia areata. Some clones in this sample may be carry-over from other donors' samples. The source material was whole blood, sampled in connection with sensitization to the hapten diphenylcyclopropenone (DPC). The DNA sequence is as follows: TGTGCCAGCAGCCCCCAGGGGGGTTGGATCACCGGGGAGCTGTTTTTT. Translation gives CASSPQGGWITGELFF.